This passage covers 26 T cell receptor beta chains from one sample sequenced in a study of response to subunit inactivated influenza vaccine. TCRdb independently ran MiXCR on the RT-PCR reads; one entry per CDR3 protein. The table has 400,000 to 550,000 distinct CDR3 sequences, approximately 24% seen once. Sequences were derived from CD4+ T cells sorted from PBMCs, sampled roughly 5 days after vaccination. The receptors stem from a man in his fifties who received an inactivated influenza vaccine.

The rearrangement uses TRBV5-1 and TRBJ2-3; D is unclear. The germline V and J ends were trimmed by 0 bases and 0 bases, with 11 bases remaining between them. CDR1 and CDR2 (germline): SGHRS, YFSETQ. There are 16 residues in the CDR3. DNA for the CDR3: TGCGCCAGCAGCTTGGCGGCAGCCACTAGCACAGATACGCAGTATTTT. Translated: CASSLAAATSTDTQYF.

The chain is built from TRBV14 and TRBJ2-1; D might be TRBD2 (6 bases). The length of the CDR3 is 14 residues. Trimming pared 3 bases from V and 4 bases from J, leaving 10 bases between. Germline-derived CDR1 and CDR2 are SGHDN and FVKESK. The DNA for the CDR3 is TGTGCCAGCAGCCAGCTAGCGAAGTACAATGAGCAGTTCTTC. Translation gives CASSQLAKYNEQFF.

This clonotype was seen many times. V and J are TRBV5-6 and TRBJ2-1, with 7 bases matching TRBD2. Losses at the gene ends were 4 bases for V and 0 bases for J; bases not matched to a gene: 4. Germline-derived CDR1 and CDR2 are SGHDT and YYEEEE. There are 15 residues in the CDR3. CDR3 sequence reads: CASSIGGSSYNEQFF. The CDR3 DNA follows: TGTGCCAGCAGCATCGGGGGGTCCTCCTACAATGAGCAGTTCTTC.

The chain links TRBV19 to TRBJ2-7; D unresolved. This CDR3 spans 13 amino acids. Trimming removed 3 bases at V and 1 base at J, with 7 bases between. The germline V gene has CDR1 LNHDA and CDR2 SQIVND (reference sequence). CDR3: CASSIVDSYEQYF. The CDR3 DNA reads TGTGCCAGTAGTATTGTGGATTCCTACGAGCAGTACTTC.

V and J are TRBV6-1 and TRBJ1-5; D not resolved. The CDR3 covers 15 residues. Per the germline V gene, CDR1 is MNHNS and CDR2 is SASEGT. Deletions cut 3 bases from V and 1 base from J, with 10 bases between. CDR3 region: CASSDSGVSNQPQHF. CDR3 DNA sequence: TGTGCCAGCAGTGATTCCGGGGTAAGCAATCAGCCCCAGCATTTT.

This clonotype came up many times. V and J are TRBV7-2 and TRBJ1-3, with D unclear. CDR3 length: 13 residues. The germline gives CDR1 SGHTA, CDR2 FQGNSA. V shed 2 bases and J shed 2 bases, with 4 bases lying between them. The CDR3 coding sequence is TGTGCCAGCAGCTTAACTACTGGAAACACCATATATTTT. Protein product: CASSLTTGNTIYF.

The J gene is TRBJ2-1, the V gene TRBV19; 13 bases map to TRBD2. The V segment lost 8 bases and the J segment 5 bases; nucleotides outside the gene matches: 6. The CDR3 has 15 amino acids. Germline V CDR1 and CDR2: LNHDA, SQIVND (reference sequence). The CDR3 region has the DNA TGTGCCAGTTCCACGGGACTAGCGGGGCACAATGAGCAGTTCTTC. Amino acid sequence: CASSTGLAGHNEQFF.

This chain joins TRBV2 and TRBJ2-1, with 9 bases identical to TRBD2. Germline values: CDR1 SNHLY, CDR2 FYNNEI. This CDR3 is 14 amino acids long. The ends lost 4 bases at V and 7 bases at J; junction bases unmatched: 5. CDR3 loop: CASSAGLAWNEQFF. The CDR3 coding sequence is TGTGCCAGCAGTGCTGGACTAGCGTGGAATGAGCAGTTCTTC.

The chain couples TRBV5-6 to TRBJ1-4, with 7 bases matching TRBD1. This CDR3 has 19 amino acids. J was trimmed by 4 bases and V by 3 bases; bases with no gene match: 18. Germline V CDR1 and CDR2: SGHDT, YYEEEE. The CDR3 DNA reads TGTGCCAGCAGCTCTACCCAGGGGGAAGATTTCGTTCATAATGAAAAACTGTTTTTT. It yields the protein CASSSTQGEDFVHNEKLFF.

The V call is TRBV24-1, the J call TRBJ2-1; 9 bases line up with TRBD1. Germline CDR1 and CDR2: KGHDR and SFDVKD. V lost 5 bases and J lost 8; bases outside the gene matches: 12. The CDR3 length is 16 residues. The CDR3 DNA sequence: TGTGCCACCAGTGGTCTGGGACAGGGAGACAGATATGAGCAGTTCTTC. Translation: CATSGLGQGDRYEQFF.

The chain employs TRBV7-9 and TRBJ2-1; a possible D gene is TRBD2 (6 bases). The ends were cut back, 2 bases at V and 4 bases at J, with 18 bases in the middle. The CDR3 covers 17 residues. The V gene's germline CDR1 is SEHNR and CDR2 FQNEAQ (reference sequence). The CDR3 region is CASSLPPGSGSYNEQFF. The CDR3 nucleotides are TGTGCCAGCAGCTTACCCCCGGGTAGCGGATCATACAATGAGCAGTTCTTC.

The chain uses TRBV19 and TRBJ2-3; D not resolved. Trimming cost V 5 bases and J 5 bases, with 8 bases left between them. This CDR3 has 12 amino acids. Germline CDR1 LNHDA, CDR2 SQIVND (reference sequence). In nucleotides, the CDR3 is TGTGCCAGTAGTCAATCGAGAGATACGCAGTATTTT. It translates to CASSQSRDTQYF.

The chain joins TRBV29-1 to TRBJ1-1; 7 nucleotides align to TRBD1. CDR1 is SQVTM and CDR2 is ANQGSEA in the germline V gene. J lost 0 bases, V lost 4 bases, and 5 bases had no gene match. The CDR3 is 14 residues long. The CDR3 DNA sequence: TGCAGCGTTGCGACAGGGTATATGAACACTGAAGCTTTCTTT. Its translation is CSVATGYMNTEAFF. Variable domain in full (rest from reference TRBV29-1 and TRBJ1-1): SAVISQKPSRDICQRGTSLTIQCQVDSQVTMMFWYRQQPGQSLTLIATANQGSEATYESGFVIDKFPISRPNLTFSTLTVSNMSPEDSSIYLCSVATGYMNTEAFFGQGTRLTVV.

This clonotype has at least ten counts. CDR3 coding DNA: TGTGCCAGCAGCGTAGGGGCAAAGGGAGGAGAGACCCAGTACTTC. Protein product: CASSVGAKGGETQYF. The chain combines TRBV9 with TRBJ2-5; tentative D call: TRBD2 (6 bases). The CDR3 has 15 residues. V dropped 0 bases and J dropped 4 bases, with 13 bases sitting between them. Per germline, CDR1 SGDLS and CDR2 YYNGEE.

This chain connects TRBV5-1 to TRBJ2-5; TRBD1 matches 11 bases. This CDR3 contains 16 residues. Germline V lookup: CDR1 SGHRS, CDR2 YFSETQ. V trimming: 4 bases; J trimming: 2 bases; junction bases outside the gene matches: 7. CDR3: CASSTWTGGDQETQYF. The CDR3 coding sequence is TGCGCCAGCAGCACTTGGACAGGGGGCGATCAAGAGACCCAGTACTTC. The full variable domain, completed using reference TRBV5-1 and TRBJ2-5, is KAGVTQTPRYLIKTRGQQVTLSCSPISGHRSVSWYQQTPGQGLQFLFEYFSETQRNKGNFPGRFSGRQFSNSRSEMNVSTLELGDSALYLCASSTWTGGDQETQYFGPGTRLLVL.

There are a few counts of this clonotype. This CDR3 reads CSASLTTNYGYTF. In nucleotides, the CDR3 is TGCAGTGCTAGTCTCACAACTAACTATGGCTACACCTTC. V gene TRBV20-1 combines with J gene TRBJ1-2; no clear D. The germline gives CDR1 DFQATT, CDR2 SNEGSKA (reference sequence). This CDR3 spans 13 amino acids. V lost 3 bases, J lost 0 bases, and 8 bases lay in between.

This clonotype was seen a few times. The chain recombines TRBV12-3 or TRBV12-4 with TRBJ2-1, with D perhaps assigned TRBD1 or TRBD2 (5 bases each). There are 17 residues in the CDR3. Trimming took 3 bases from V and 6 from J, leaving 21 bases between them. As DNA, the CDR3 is TGTGCCAGCAGTTTTTATTCCCCCGGGGCCACGGGCAATGAGCAGTTCTTC. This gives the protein CASSFYSPGATGNEQFF.

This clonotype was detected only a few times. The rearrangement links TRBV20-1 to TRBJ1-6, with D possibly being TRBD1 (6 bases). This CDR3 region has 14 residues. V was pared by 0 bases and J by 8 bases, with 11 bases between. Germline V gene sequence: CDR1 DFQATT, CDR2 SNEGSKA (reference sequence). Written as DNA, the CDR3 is TGCAGTGCTAGAGAGGGGGCAACGGATTCACCCCTCCACTTT. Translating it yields CSAREGATDSPLHF.

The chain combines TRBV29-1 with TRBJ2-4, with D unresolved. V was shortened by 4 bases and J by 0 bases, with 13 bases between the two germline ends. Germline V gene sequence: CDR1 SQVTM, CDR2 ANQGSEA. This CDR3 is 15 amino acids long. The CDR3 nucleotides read TGCAGCGTTGGTGTCGAACTCCTAGCCAAAAACATTCAGTACTTC. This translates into CSVGVELLAKNIQYF.

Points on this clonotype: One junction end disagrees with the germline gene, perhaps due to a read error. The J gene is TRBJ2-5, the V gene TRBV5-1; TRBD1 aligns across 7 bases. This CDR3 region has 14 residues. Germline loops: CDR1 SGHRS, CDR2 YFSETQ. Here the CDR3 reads CASSSTGIGETQCF. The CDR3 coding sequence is TGCGCCAGCAGCTCGACAGGGATCGGGGAGACCCAGTGCTTC.

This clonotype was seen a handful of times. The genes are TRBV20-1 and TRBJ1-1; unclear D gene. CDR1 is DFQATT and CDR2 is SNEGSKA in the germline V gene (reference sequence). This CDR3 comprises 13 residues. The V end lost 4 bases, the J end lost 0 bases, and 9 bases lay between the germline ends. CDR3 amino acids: CSAMWQLNTEAFF. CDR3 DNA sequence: TGCAGTGCTATGTGGCAGTTGAACACTGAAGCTTTCTTT.

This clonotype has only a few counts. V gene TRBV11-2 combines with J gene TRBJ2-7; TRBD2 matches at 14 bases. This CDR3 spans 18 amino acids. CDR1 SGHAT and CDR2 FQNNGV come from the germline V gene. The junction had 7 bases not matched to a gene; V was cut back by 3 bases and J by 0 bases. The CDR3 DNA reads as TGTGCCAGCAGCTTTAAGACTAGCGGGAGGGCGGGCTCCTACGAGCAGTACTTC. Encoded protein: CASSFKTSGRAGSYEQYF.

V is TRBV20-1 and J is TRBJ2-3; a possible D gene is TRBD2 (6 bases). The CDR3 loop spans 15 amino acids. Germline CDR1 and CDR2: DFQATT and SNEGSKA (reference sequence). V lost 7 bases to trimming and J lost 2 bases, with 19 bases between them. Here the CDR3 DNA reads TGCAGTGGTGAGGTGGCCGGGACTCTCACAGATACGCAGTATTTT. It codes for CSGEVAGTLTDTQYF.

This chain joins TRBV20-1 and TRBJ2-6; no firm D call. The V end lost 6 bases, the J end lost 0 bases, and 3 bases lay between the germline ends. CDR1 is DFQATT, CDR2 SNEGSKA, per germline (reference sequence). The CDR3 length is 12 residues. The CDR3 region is CSAHSGANVLTF. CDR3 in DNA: TGCAGTGCCCACTCTGGGGCCAACGTCCTGACTTTC.

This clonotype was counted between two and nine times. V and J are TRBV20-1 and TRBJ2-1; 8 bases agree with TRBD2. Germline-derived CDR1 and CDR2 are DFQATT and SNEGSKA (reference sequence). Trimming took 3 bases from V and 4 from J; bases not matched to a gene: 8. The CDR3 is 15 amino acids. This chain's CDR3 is CSARPGLVRYNEQFF. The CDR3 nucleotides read TGCAGTGCTAGGCCGGGACTAGTTAGGTACAATGAGCAGTTCTTC.

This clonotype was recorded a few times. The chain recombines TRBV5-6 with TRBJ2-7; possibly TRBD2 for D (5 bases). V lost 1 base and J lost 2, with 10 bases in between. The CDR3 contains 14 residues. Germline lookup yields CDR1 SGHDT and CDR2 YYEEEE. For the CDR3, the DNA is TGTGCCAGCAGCTTGTGGGTCGGGACCTACGAGCAGTACTTC. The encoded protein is CASSLWVGTYEQYF.